The clone carrying this TCR beta chain was counted once. The sample is drawn from a study of cytomegalovirus exposure and HLA in healthy donors. Clones were read by immunoSEQ multiplex PCR, and TCRdb kept only the in-frame ones, dropping some. The sample holds 250,000 to 350,000 clones, roughly 90% seen once. In germline, CDR1 is SGHDT, CDR2 YYEEEE. The CDR3 sequence is 18 residues long. Between the trimmed V and J ends, which lost 3 bases and 0 bases, there was a span of 20 bases. The chain uses TRBV5-6 and TRBJ2-3, with D possibly being TRBD2 (7 bases). Specimen: PBMCs. This receptor was obtained from a woman aged 30 to 39 in good health and CMV-seropositive. CDR3 in amino acids: CASSSLEGGVISTDTQYF. CDR3 nucleotide sequence: TGTGCCAGCAGCTCCCTGGAGGGGGGGGTCATTAGCACAGATACGCAGTATTTT. Combining the CDR3 with reference TRBV5-6 and TRBJ2-3 gives the whole variable domain DAGVTQSPTHLIKTRGQQVTLRCSPKSGHDTVSWYQQALGQGPQFIFQYYEEEERQRGNFPDRFSGHQFPNYSSELNVNALLLGDSALYLCASSSLEGGVISTDTQYFGPGTRLTVL.